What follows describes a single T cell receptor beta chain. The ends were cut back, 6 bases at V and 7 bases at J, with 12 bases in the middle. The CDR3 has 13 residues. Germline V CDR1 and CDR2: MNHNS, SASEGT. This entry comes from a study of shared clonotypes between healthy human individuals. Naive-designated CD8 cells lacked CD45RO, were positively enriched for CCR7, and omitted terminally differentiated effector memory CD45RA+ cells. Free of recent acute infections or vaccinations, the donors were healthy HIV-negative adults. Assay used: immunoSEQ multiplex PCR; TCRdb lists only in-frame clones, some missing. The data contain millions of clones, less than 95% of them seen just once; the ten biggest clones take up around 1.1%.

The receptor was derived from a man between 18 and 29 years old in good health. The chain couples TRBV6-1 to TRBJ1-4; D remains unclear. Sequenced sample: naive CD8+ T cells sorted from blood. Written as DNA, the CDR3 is TGTGCCAGCAGGGACCCGTCGGGTGAAAAACTGTTTTTT. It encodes CASRDPSGEKLFF.